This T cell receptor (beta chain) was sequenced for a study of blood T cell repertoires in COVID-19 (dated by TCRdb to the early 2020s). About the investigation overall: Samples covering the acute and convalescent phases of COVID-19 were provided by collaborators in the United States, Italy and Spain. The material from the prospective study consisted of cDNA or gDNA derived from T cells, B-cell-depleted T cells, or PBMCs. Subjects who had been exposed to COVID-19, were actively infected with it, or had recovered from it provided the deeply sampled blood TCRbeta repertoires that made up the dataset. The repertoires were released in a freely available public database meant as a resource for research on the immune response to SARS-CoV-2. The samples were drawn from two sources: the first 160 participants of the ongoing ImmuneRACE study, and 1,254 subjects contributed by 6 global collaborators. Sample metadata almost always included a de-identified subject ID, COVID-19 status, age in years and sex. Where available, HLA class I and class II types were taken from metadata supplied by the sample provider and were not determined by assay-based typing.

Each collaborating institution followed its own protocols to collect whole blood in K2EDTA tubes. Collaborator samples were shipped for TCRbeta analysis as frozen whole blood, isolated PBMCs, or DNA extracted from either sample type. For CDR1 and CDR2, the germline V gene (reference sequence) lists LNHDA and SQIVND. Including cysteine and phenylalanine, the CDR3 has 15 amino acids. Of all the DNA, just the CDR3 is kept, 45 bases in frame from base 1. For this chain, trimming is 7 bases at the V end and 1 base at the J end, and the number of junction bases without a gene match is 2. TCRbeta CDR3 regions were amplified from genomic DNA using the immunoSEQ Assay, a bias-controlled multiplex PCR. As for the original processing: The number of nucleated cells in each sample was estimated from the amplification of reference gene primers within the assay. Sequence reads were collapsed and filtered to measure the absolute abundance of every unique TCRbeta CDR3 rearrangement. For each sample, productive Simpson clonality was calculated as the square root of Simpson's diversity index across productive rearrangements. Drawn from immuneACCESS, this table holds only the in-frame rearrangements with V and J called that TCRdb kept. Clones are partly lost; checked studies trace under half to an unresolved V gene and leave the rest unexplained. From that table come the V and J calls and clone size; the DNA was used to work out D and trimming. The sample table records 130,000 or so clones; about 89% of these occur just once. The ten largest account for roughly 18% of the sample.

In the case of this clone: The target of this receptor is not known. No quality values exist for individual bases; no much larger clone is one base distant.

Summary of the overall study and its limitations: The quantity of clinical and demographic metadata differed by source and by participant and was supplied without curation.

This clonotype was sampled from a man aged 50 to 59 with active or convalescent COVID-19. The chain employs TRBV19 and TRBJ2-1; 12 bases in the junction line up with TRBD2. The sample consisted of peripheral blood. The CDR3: CASTSGGGSYNEQFF. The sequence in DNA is TGTGCCAGTACTAGCGGGGGGGGTTCCTACAATGAGCAGTTCTTC.